A single sample is the source of the 4 T cell receptor beta chains below, sequenced in a study of T cells after yellow fever vaccination. MiXCR, run by TCRdb on the 5' RACE reads, gives a single entry per CDR3 protein. The sample contains 150,000 to 200,000 distinct CDR3 sequences, approximately 10% of which appear only once. This specimen was CD8+ T cells sorted from PBMCs, taken 45 days after the yellow fever booster vaccination. The receptor source for this set is a young man who received the YFV17D yellow fever vaccine.

The V call is TRBV12-3 or TRBV12-4, the J call TRBJ2-3; no reliable D call. The CDR3 loop spans 13 amino acids. V shed 5 bases and J shed 4 bases, with 10 bases lying between them. The CDR3 DNA follows: TGTGCCAGCAGTAATCGGATTTCAGATACGCAGTATTTT. It specifies CASSNRISDTQYF.

This clonotype appeared a few times. V and J are TRBV2 and TRBJ2-1; TRBD1 agrees at 9 bases. CDR1 is SNHLY, CDR2 FYNNEI, per germline. Germline trimming cut 7 bases from V and 9 bases from J; bases unmatched to any gene: 10. This CDR3 contains 14 residues. This chain's CDR3 is CASNPGQGRFEQFF. The CDR3 DNA reads TGTGCCAGCAATCCGGGACAGGGACGTTTTGAGCAGTTCTTC.

This clonotype was picked up a small number of times. The DNA for the CDR3 is TGTGCCAGCAGTTACCGGACGGCCGATAGCTCCTACGAGCAGTACTTC. This encodes CASSYRTADSSYEQYF. The chain combines TRBV27 with TRBJ2-7; D call uncertain. Germline V gene data show CDR1 as MNHEY and CDR2 as SMNVEV (reference sequence). With 4 bases removed from V and 0 bases from J, the gap between germline ends came to 16 bases. The CDR3 has 16 amino acids.

The gene calls are TRBV29-1 and TRBJ2-6; D is unresolved. V lost 6 bases, J lost 1 base, and 7 bases lay in between. In germline, CDR1 is SQVTM, CDR2 ANQGSEA. CDR3 length: 13 amino acids. CDR3 nucleotide sequence: TGCAGCGTCGCGTATTCTGGGGCCAACGTCCTGACTTTC. Encoded protein: CSVAYSGANVLTF.